This T cell receptor (beta chain) came from a study of cytomegalovirus exposure and HLA in healthy donors. Study-wide results and limits: It was approximately 160 TCR beta chains that were listed as cytomegalovirus-associated. About 87% or about 30% of the time was how often most TCR beta V segments were productive, according to an earlier analysis.

It was with 60 Vbeta and 13 Jbeta primers that the PCR ran. Produced via immunoSEQ multiplex PCR; TCRdb's table is partial and in-frame only. The data hold 150,000 to 200,000 clones, with roughly 71% observed a single time. As concerns this clone: Antigen: not known.

This CDR3 is built from 18 residues. Per the germline V gene, CDR1 is SEHNR and CDR2 is FQNEAQ (reference sequence). With V trimmed by 0 bases and J by 0 bases, 6 bases remained unmatched. The chain recombines TRBV7-9 with TRBJ1-2, with 11 bases aligning to TRBD1. The source of this sequence is a girl between 5 and 17 years old in good health and CMV-seronegative. The specimen was PBMCs. The CDR3 here is CASSLAPGQGGTNYGYTF. CDR3 DNA: TGTGCCAGCAGCTTAGCGCCGGGACAGGGGGGTACTAACTATGGCTACACCTTC.